The 5 T cell receptor beta chains listed next were all sequenced from one sample in a study of blood T cell repertoires in COVID-19. Sequencing used immunoSEQ multiplex PCR; TCRdb keeps in-frame clones, though not all of them. Of under 130,000 clones detected, approximately 79% appear once; the ten largest clones hold 20% to 25%. Material: peripheral blood. All receptors come from a man between 65 and 85 years old with active or convalescent COVID-19.

The chain uses TRBV5-5 and TRBJ2-3, with 10 bases aligning to TRBD1. V trimming: 2 bases; J trimming: 5 bases; junction bases outside the gene matches: 11. This CDR3 spans 17 amino acids. Germline V gene sequence: CDR1 SGHKS, CDR2 YYEKEE (reference sequence). CDR3 sequence: CASSFGPRTGGLDTQYF. The CDR3 DNA reads as TGTGCCAGCAGCTTTGGCCCTCGGACAGGGGGTTTAGATACGCAGTATTTT.

This sequence joins TRBV7-9 and TRBJ2-2; D is unresolved. The CDR3 has 14 amino acids. The V end lost 3 bases, the J end lost 8 bases, and 13 bases lay between the germline ends. CDR1 SEHNR and CDR2 FQNEAQ come from the germline V gene (reference sequence). CDR3 in amino acids: CASSFEGPRGELFF. The CDR3 nucleotides are TGTGCCAGCAGCTTCGAAGGTCCTAGAGGGGAGCTGTTTTTT. Full variable domain (outside the CDR3, taken from reference TRBV7-9 and TRBJ2-2): DTGVSQNPRHKITKRGQNVTFRCDPISEHNRLYWYRQTLGQGPEFLTYFQNEAQLEKSRLLSDRFSAERPKGSFSTLEIQRTEQGDSAMYLCASSFEGPRGELFFGEGSRLTVL.

J is TRBJ2-5 and V is TRBV2, with 14 positions matching TRBD2. Germline CDR1 SNHLY, CDR2 FYNNEI. The CDR3 is made up of 16 amino acids. J gave up 4 bases and V 6 bases, and 7 bases lay outside the gene matches. CDR3 coding DNA: TGTGCCAGCAGGGAGACTAGCGGGGGGGCGGGAGAGACCCAGTACTTC. Its protein product is CASRETSGGAGETQYF.

The V gene is TRBV7-9, the J gene TRBJ2-1; possibly TRBD1 for D (6 bases). This CDR3 is 13 amino acids long. The V and J ends lost 7 bases and 6 bases respectively, with 13 bases between them. In germline, CDR1 is SEHNR, CDR2 FQNEAQ (reference sequence). The CDR3 DNA reads as TGTGCCAGCATCAAACAGGGTGGCAATGAGCAGTTCTTC. Its protein is CASIKQGGNEQFF.

The chain links TRBV18 to TRBJ2-2; maybe TRBD2 (6 bases). CDR1 KGHSH and CDR2 LQKENI come from the germline V gene. The CDR3 extends over 14 amino acids. The V and J ends lost 6 bases and 7 bases respectively, with 15 bases between them. CDR3 amino acids: CASSSTSFDGELFF. CDR3 DNA: TGTGCCAGCTCGTCAACTAGCTTCGACGGGGAGCTGTTTTTT.